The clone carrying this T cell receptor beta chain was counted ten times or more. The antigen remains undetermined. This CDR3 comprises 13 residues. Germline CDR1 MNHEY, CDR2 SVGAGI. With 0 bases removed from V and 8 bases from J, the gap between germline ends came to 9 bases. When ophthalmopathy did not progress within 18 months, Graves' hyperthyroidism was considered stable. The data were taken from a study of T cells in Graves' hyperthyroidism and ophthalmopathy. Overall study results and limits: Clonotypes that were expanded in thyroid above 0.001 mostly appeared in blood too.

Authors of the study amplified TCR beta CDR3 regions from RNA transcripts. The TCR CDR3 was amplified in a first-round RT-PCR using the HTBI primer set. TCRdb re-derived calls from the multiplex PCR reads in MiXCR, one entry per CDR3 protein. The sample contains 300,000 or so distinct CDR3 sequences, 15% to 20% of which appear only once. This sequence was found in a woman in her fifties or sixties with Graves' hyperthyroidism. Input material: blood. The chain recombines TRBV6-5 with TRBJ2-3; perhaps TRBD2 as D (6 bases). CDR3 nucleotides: TGTGCCAGCAGTTACTCCGGGGGTGGTACGCAGTATTTT. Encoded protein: CASSYSGGGTQYF.